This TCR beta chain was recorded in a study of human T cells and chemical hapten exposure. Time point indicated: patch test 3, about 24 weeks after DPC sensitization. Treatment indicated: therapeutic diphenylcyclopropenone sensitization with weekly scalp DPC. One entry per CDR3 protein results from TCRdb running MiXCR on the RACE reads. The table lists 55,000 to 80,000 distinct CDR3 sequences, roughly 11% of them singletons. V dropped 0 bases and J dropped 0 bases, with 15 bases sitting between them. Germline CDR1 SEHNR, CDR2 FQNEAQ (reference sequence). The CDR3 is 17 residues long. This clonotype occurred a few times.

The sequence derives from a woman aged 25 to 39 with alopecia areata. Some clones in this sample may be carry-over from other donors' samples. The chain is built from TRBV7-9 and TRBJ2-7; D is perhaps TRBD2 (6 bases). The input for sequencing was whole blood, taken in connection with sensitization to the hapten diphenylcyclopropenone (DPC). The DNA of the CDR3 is TGTGCCAGCAGCTTAGCGCCTGGAGGGGTTCACTCCTACGAGCAGTACTTC. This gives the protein CASSLAPGGVHSYEQYF. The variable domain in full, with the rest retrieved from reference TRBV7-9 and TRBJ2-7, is DTGVSQNPRHKITKRGQNVTFRCDPISEHNRLYWYRQTLGQGPEFLTYFQNEAQLEKSRLLSDRFSAERPKGSFSTLEIQRTEQGDSAMYLCASSLAPGGVHSYEQYFGPGTRLTVT.